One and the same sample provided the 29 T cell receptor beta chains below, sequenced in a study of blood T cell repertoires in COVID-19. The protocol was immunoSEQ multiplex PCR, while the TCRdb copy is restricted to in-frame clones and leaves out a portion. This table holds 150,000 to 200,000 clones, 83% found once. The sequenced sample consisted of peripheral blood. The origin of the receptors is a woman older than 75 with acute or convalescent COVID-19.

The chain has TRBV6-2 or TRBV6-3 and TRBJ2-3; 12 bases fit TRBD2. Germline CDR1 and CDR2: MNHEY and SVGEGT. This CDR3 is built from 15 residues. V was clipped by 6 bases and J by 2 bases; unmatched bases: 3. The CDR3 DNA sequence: TGTGCCAGCAGCCTAGCGGGGGGGACCACAGATACGCAGTATTTT. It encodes CASSLAGGTTDTQYF.

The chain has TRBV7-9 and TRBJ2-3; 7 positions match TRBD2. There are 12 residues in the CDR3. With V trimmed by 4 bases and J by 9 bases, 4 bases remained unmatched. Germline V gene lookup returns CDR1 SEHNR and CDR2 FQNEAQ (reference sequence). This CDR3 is CASSYGLGTQYF. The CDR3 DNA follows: TGTGCCAGCAGCTATGGACTAGGAACGCAGTATTTT.

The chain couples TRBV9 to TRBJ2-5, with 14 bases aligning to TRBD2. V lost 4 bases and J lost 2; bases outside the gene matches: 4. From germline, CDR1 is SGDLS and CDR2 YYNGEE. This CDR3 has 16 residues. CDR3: CASSLGLAGVQETQYF. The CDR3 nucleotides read TGTGCCAGCAGCCTGGGACTAGCGGGGGTACAAGAGACCCAGTACTTC.

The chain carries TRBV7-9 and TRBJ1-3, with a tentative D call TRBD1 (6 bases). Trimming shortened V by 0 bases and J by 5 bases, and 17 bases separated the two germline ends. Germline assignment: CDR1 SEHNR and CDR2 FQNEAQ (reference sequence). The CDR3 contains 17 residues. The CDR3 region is CASSLAVDRGPRNTIYF. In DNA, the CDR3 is TGTGCCAGCAGCTTAGCCGTGGACAGAGGGCCTAGAAACACCATATATTTT.

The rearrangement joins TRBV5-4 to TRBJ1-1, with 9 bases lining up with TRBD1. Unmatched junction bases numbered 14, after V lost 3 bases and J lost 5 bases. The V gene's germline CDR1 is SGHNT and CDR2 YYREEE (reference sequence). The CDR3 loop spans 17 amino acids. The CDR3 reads CASSWGIPGQGLTEAFF. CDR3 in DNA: TGTGCCAGCAGCTGGGGGATCCCGGGACAGGGTTTAACTGAAGCTTTCTTT.

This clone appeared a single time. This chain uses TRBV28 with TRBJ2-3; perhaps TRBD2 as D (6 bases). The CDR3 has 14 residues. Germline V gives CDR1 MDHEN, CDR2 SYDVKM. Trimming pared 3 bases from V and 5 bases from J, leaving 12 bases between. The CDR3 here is CASSFGRRGDTQYF. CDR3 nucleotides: TGTGCCAGCAGTTTTGGCAGGAGGGGAGATACGCAGTATTTT.

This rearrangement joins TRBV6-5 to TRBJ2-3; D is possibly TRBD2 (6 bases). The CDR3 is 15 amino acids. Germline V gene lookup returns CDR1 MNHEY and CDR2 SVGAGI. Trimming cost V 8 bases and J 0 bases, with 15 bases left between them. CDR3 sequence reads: CASGRNTKSTDTQYF. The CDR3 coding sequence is TGTGCCAGCGGGAGGAACACTAAGAGCACAGATACGCAGTATTTT.

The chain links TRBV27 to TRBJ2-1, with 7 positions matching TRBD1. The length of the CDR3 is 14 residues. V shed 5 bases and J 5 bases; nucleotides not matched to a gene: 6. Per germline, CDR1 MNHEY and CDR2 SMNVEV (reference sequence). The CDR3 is CASSSRGLDNEQFF. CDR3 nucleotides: TGTGCCAGCAGTAGCAGGGGGTTAGACAATGAGCAGTTCTTC.

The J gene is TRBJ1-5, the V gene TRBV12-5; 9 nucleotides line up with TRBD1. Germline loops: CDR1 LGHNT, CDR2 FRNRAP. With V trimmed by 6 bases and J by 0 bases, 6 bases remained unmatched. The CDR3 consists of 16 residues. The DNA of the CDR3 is TGTGCTAGTGGGCCGGGGACAGGGATTAGCAATCAGCCCCAGCATTTT. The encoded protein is CASGPGTGISNQPQHF.

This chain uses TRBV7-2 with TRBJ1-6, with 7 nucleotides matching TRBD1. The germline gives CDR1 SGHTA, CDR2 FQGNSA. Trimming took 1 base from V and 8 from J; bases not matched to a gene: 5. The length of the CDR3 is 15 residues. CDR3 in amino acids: CASSLESGGDSPLHF. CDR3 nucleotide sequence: TGTGCCAGCAGCTTAGAGTCAGGGGGAGATTCACCCCTCCACTTT.

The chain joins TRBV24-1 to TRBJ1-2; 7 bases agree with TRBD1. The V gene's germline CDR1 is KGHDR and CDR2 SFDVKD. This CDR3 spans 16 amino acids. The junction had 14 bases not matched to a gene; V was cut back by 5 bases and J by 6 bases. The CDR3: CATSAISDRVRNGYTF. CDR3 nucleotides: TGTGCCACCAGTGCTATATCAGACAGGGTAAGAAATGGCTACACCTTC.

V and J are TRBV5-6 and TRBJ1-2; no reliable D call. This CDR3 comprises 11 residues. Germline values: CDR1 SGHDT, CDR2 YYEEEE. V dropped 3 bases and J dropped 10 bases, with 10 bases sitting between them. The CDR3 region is CASSSDGSYTF. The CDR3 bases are TGTGCCAGCAGCTCCGACGGGTCCTACACCTTC.

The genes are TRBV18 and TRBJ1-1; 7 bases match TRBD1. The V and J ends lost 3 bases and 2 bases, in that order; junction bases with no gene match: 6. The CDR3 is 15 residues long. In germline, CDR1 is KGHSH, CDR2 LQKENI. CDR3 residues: CASSPVRDSNTEAFF. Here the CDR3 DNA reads TGTGCCAGCTCACCTGTTAGGGACAGCAACACTGAAGCTTTCTTT.

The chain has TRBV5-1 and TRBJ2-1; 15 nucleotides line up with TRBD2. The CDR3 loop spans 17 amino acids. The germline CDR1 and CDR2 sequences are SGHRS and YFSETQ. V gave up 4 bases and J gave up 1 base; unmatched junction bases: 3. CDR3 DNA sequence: TGCGCCAGCAGCCGGGGACTAGCGGGAGGATCCTACAATGAGCAGTTCTTC. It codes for CASSRGLAGGSYNEQFF.

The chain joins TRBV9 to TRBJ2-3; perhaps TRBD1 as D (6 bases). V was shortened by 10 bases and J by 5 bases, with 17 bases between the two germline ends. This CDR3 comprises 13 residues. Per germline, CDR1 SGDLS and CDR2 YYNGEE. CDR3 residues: CASSKGDGDTQYF. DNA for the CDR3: TGTGCCTCCAGCAAGGGGGACGGAGATACGCAGTATTTT. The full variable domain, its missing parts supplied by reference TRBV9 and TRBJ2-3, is DSGVTQTPKHLITATGQRVTLRCSPRSGDLSVYWYQQSLDQGLQFLIQYYNGEERAKGNILERFSAQQFPDLHSELNLSSLELGDSALYFCASSKGDGDTQYFGPGTRLTVL.

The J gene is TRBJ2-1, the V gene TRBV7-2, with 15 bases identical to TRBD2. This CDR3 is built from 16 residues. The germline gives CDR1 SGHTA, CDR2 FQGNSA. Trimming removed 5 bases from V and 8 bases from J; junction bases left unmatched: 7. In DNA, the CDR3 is TGTGCCAGCAGCCTTTGGACTAGCGGGGGGGCCTATGAGCAGTTCTTC. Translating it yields CASSLWTSGGAYEQFF.

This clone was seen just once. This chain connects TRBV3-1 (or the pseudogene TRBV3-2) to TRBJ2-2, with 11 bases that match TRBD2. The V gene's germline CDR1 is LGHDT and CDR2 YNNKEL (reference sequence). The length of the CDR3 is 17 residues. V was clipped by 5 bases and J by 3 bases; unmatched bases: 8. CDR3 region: CASSSPLAGGDTGELFF. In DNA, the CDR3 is TGTGCCAGCAGCTCCCCGCTAGCGGGAGGAGACACCGGGGAGCTGTTTTTT.

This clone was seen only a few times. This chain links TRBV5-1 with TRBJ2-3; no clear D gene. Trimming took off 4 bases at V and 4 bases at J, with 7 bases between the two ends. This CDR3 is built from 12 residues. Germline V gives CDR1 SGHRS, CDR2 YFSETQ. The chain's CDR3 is CASSREADTQYF. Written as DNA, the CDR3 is TGCGCCAGCAGCCGAGAGGCAGATACGCAGTATTTT.

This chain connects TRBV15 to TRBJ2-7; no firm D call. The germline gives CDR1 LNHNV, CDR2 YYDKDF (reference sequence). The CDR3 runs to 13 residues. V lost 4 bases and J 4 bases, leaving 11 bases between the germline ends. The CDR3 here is CATSTPARYEQYF. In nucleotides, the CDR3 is TGTGCCACCAGCACGCCGGCTAGATACGAGCAGTACTTC.

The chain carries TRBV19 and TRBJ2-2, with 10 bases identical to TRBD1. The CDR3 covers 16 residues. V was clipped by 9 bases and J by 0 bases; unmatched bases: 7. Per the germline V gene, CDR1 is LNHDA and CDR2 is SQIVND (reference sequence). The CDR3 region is CASRGQGFANTGELFF. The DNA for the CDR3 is TGTGCCAGCAGGGGACAGGGGTTCGCGAACACCGGGGAGCTGTTTTTT.

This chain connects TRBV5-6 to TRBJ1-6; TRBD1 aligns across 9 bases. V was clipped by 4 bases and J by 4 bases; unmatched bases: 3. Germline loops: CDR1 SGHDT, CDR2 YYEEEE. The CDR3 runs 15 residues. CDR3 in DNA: TGTGCCAGCAGCCTTGGGACAGGGTATAATTCACCCCTCCACTTT. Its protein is CASSLGTGYNSPLHF.

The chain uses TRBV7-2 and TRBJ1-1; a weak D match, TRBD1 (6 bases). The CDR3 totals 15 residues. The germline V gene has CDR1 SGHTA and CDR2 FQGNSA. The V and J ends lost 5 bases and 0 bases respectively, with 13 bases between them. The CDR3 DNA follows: TGTGCCAGCAGCCCCATGGGGGGGCTGAACACTGAAGCTTTCTTT. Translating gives CASSPMGGLNTEAFF.

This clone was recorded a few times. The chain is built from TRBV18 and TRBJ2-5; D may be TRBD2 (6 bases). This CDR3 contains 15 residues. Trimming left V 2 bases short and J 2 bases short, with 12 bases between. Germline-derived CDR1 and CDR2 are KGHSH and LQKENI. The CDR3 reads CASSPRSAGQETQYF. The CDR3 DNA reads TGTGCCAGCTCACCAAGGTCAGCGGGTCAAGAGACCCAGTACTTC.

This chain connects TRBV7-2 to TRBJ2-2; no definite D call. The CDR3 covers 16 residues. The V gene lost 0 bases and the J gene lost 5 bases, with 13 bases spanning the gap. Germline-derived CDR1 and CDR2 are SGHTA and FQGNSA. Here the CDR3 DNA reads TGTGCCAGCAGCTTAGCCAACACGCCAGCGACCGGGGAGCTGTTTTTT. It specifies CASSLANTPATGELFF.

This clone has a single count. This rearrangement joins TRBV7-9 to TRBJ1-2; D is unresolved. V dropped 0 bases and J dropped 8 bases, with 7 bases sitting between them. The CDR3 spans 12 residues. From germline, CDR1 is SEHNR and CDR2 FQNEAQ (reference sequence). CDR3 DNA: TGTGCCAGCAGCTTAGCTGGGCTGGGCTACACCTTC. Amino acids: CASSLAGLGYTF.

The CDR3 sequence is CASSQAGTSLYNEQFF. CDR3 nucleotides: TGTGCCAGCAGCCAGGCCGGGACTAGCCTATACAATGAGCAGTTCTTC. This chain joins TRBV14 and TRBJ2-1, with TRBD2 matching 9 bases. J gave up 4 bases and V 3 bases, and 7 bases lay outside the gene matches. The CDR3 totals 16 residues. Germline-derived CDR1 and CDR2 are SGHDN and FVKESK.

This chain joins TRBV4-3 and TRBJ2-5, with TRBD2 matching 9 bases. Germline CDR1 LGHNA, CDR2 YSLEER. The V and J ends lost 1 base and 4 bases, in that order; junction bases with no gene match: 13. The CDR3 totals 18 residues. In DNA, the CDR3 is TGCGCCAGCAGCCAAGGATCGAGGATAGCGGGGGCTCGAGAGACCCAGTACTTC. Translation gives CASSQGSRIAGARETQYF.

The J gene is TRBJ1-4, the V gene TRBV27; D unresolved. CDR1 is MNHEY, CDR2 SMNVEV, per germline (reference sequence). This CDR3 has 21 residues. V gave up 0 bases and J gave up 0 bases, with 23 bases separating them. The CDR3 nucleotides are TGTGCCAGCAGTTTATCACCCAGCCCGTCGCCGGGGAGGTCAACTAATGAAAAACTGTTTTTT. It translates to CASSLSPSPSPGRSTNEKLFF.

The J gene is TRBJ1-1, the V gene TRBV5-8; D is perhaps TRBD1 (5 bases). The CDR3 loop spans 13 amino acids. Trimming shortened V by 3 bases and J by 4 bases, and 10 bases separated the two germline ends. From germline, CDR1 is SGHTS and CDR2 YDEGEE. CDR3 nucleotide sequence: TGTGCCAGCAGCTCACAAGGGGTCACTGAAGCTTTCTTT. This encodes CASSSQGVTEAFF. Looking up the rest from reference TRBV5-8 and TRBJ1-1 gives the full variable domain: EAGVTQSPTHLIKTRGQQATLRCSPISGHTSVYWYQQALGLGLQFLLWYDEGEERNRGNFPPRFSGRQFPNYSSELNVNALELEDSALYLCASSSQGVTEAFFGQGTRLTVV.